These 11 T cell receptor beta chains came from one sample sequenced in a study of Graves' ophthalmopathy and Graves' hyperthyroidism. Amplifying from RNA transcripts, the study obtained TCR beta CDR3 regions. HTBI-primed RT-PCR formed the first round, and a multiplex PCR formed the second. Using its own MiXCR run on the multiplex PCR reads, TCRdb lists one record per CDR3 protein. The sample lists 740,000 or so distinct CDR3 sequences; roughly two fifths were seen once. Sequenced material: peripheral blood. The receptors originated from an adult man with Graves' ophthalmopathy.

The rearrangement uses TRBV9 and TRBJ1-2; no definite D call. Between the trimmed V and J ends, which lost 7 bases and 7 bases, there was a span of 17 bases. The CDR3 consists of 13 residues. CDR1 is SGDLS, CDR2 YYNGEE, per germline. DNA of the CDR3: TGTGCCAGCTCAAATAGCGGTGGATCTGGCTACACCTTC. This encodes CASSNSGGSGYTF.

This clonotype has only a few counts. V is TRBV20-1 and J is TRBJ1-1, with D hard to call. The CDR3 is 14 amino acids. CDR1 DFQATT and CDR2 SNEGSKA come from the germline V gene (reference sequence). V lost 2 bases to trimming and J lost 1 base, with 11 bases between them. Here the CDR3 reads CSARPGGPNTEAFF. The CDR3 nucleotides read TGCAGTGCTAGACCAGGCGGCCCGAACACTGAAGCTTTCTTT.

The J gene is TRBJ2-2, the V gene TRBV9; no clear D gene. Germline loops: CDR1 SGDLS, CDR2 YYNGEE. Trimming cost V 0 bases and J 5 bases, with 14 bases left between them. There are 16 residues in the CDR3. The DNA of the CDR3 is TGTGCCAGCAGCGTAGGAGCGTGGGGTAGGACCGGGGAGCTGTTTTTT. This codes for CASSVGAWGRTGELFF.

The chain carries TRBV29-1 and TRBJ2-6, with TRBD2 identical over 8 bases. The J segment lost 5 bases and the V segment lost 6 bases, leaving 3 bases of the junction unmatched. CDR3 length: 13 amino acids. Germline V gene sequence: CDR1 SQVTM, CDR2 ANQGSEA. Here the CDR3 DNA reads TGCAGCGTCATTAGCGGGAGGGCCAACGTCCTGACTTTC. This gives the protein CSVISGRANVLTF.

As regards this clonotype: A single base separates this from a much larger clone, so it may be a read error. This CDR3 reads CASGDNVLTF. As DNA, the CDR3 is TGTGCCAGCGGGGACAACGTCCTGACTTTC. The V call is TRBV7-9, the J call TRBJ2-6; D is unresolved. Germline-derived CDR1 and CDR2 are SEHNR and FQNEAQ (reference sequence). The CDR3 totals 10 residues.

The V call is TRBV29-1, the J call TRBJ2-5; perhaps TRBD1 as D (6 bases). Per germline, CDR1 SQVTM and CDR2 ANQGSEA. Between the trimmed V and J ends, which lost 2 bases and 10 bases, there was a span of 11 bases. This CDR3 region has 11 residues. For the CDR3, the DNA is TGCAGCGTTGAAACGGACAGAAACCAGTACTTC. This encodes CSVETDRNQYF.

The chain couples TRBV25-1 to TRBJ2-2; D is perhaps TRBD1 or TRBD2 (5 bases each). The CDR3 is 14 residues long. Germline V lookup: CDR1 MGHDK, CDR2 SYGVNS. Trimming cost V 7 bases and J 4 bases, with 13 bases left between them. DNA for the CDR3: TGTGCCAGCACCATTGGTGGGGGCACCGGGGAGCTGTTTTTT. Translated, it gives CASTIGGGTGELFF.

This clonotype was observed many times. At one boundary the junction diverges from the germline segment, which might be a read error. The chain combines TRBV7-9 with TRBJ1-4; 9 bases line up with TRBD1. The CDR3 runs 13 residues. CDR1 and CDR2 from the germline V gene are SEHNR and FQNEAQ (reference sequence). The CDR3 reads CASSLGQGEKLFF. CDR3 in DNA: TGTGCCAGCAGTTTAGGACAGGGGGAAAAACTGTTTTTT. The full variable domain, with the rest looked up from reference TRBV7-9 and TRBJ1-4, is DTGVSQNPRHKITKRGQNVTFRCDPISEHNRLYWYRQTLGQGPEFLTYFQNEAQLEKSRLLSDRFSAERPKGSFSTLEIQRTEQGDSAMYLCASSLGQGEKLFFGSGTQLSVL.

A note on this clonotype: This may be a read error, as it is one base from a much larger clone. The rearrangement joins TRBV20-1 to TRBJ1-2; 7 nucleotides match TRBD1. CDR3 length equals 12 residues. CDR1 and CDR2 from the germline V gene are DFQATT and SNEGSKA (reference sequence). The CDR3 DNA reads TGCAGTGCTAGAGTGGACAGGTATGCCTACACCTTC. Protein sequence: CSARVDRYAYTF.

Comment on this clonotype: One end of the junction is discordant with germline, which a read error may explain. V usage is TRBV11-2 and J usage is TRBJ2-7, with a possible D match to TRBD2 (7 bases). Germline-derived CDR1 and CDR2 are SGHAT and FQNNGV. CDR3 size: 14 residues. The CDR3 nucleotides read TGTGCCAGCAGCCCAAGGGGGTGGGACTACGAGCGGTACTTC. Protein: CASSPRGWDYERYF.

This clonotype was observed at least ten times. The chain carries TRBV9 and TRBJ1-1; D remains unclear. Trimming took 0 bases from V and 1 from J, leaving 4 bases between them. CDR1 and CDR2 (germline): SGDLS, YYNGEE. This CDR3 is 13 amino acids long. DNA of the CDR3: TGTGCCAGCAGCGTAGGGAAGAACACTGAAGCTTTCTTT. This gives the protein CASSVGKNTEAFF.